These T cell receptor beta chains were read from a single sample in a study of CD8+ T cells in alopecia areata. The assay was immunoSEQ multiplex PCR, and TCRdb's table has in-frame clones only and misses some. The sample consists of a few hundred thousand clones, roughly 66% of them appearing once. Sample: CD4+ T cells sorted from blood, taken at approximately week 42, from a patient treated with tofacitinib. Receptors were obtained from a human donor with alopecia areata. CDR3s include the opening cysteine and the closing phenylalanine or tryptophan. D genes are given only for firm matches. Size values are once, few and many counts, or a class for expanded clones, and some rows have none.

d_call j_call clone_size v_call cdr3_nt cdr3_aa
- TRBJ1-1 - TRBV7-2 TGTGCCAGCAGCGAGCGGGGTAAAGAGTTCACTGAAGCTTTCTTT CASSERGKEFTEAFF
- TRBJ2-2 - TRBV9 TGTGCCAGCAAGGGGGGCCCGACGGGCACCGGGGAGCTGTTTTTT CASKGGPTGTGELFF
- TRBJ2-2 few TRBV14 TGTGCCAGCAGCCAAGTACAGGGGGAGCTGTTTTTT CASSQVQGELFF
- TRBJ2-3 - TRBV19 TGTGCCAGTAGTCCGAGGATCCGAGACACAGATACGCAGTATTTT CASSPRIRDTDTQYF
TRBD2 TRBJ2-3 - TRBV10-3 TGTGCCATCGGCCGACTAGCGGACAGCACAGATACGCAGTATTTT CAIGRLADSTDTQYF
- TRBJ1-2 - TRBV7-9 TGTGCCAGCAGCTTAGTCCAGAGCCACTATGGCTACACCTTC CASSLVQSHYGYTF
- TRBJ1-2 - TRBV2 TGTGCCAGCAGTATCGGGGTTCATGGCTACACCTTC CASSIGVHGYTF
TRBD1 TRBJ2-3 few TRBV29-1 TGCAGCGTCGTGGCCGGGACAGGGATTCCAGATACGCAGTATTTT CSVVAGTGIPDTQYF
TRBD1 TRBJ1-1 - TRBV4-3 TGCGCCAGCAGCCAAGATTGGGCAGGGGGCGAAGCTTTCTTT CASSQDWAGGEAFF
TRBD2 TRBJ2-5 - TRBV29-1 TGCAGCGTTGCAGCGGGGGTGATAAAAGAGACCCAGTACTTC CSVAAGVIKETQYF
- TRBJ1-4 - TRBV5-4 TGTGCCAGCAGCTTGAATCGGGGTACTAATGAAAAACTGTTTTTT CASSLNRGTNEKLFF
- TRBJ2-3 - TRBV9 TGTGCCAGCAGCCCGGGACCCGGGGGCGGGACAGATACGCAGTATTTT CASSPGPGGGTDTQYF
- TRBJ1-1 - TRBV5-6 TGTGCCAGCAGCTTGAGGGATAACACTGAAGCTTTCTTT CASSLRDNTEAFF
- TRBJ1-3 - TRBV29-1 TGCAGCGTTGGGGCGGGGGTCTCTGGAAACACCATATATTTT CSVGAGVSGNTIYF
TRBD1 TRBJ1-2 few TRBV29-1 TGCAGCGTCGACAACCGGGACAGGGGAGACTCTGGCTACACCTTC CSVDNRDRGDSGYTF
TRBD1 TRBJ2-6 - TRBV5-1 TGCGCCAGCAGCTTTGCCCCCAGGGGGCCACGCGGGGGGGCCAACGTCCTGACTTTC CASSFAPRGPRGGANVLTF
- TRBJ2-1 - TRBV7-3 TGTGCCAGCAGCCTAAGACACCACTACAATGAGCAGTTCTTC CASSLRHHYNEQFF
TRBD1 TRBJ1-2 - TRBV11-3 TGTGCCAGCACCTCGAGTGGGACAGCTAACTATGGCTACACCTTC CASTSSGTANYGYTF
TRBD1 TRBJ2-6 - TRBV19 TGTGCCAGTAGTTTAGGACAGGGCTCCCCTGGGGCCAACGTCCTGACTTTC CASSLGQGSPGANVLTF
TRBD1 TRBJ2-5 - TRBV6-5 TGTGCCAGCAGGGACAGGGGCCCTCGGGAGACCCAGTACTTC CASRDRGPRETQYF
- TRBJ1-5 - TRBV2 TGTGCCAGCAGCGCGGACAACAATCAGCCCCAGCATTTT CASSADNNQPQHF
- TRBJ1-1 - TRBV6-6 TGTGCCAGCAGTTACGGCCTGCGCACTGAAGCTTTCTTT CASSYGLRTEAFF
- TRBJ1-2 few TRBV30 TGTGCCTGGAGGGATACGGGGGCAGGGAGCTTTTTTGGCTACACCTTC CAWRDTGAGSFFGYTF